A single T cell receptor (beta chain) is shown here with its context. Its target is not known. The sample is drawn from a study of OX40 agonist ivuxolimab in advanced cancers. Study-level findings and limits: The investigators did not determine what antigen specificity the expanded peripheral T cells had.

Patients were excluded for autoimmune disease history or systemic immunosuppression. Blood sampling took place at baseline, cycle 4 day 1, and cycle 7 day 1. Some clones are missing from TCRdb's copy, which holds only in-frame ones; the method was immunoSEQ multiplex PCR. The repertoire holds some 110,000 clones, with about 93% as singletons. CDR1 and CDR2 (germline): LNHDA, SQIVND (reference sequence). V dropped 4 bases and J dropped 10 bases, with 16 bases sitting between them. The CDR3 is 14 residues long. The clonotype was recovered from an adult with an advanced solid tumor such as melanoma, head and neck, liver or kidney cancer. The sequencing used CD4+ or CD8+ T cells sorted from blood, collected in a trial of the OX40 agonist ivuxolimab. The rearrangement links TRBV19 to TRBJ1-4, with a tentative D call TRBD1 (5 bases). CDR3 sequence reads: CASSTDRRPGKLFF. The CDR3 region has the DNA TGTGCCAGTAGTACCGACAGACGGCCGGGAAAACTGTTTTTT.